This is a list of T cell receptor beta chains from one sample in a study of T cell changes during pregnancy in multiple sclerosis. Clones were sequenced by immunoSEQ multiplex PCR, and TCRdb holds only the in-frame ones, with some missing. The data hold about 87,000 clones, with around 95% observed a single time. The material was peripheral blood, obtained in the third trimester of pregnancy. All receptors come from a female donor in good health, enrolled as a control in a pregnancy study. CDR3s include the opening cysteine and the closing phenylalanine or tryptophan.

CDR3: CASSLGKQGAGGETQYF
V: TRBV5-4
J: TRBJ2-5
length: 17

CDR3: CASIGTGVGKLFF
V: TRBV2
J: TRBJ1-4
length: 13

CDR3: CASRGSGTTTYEQYF
V: TRBV28
J: TRBJ2-7
length: 15

CDR3: CASSPQGLAPTQYF
V: TRBV28
J: TRBJ2-3
length: 14

CDR3: CSAGPLGLYGYTF
V: TRBV29-1
J: TRBJ1-2
length: 13

CDR3: CASSSGTSASSYNEQFF
V: TRBV7-8
J: TRBJ2-1
length: 17

CDR3: CASSLTSGRARETQYF
V: TRBV11-3
J: TRBJ2-5
length: 16

CDR3: CASSDGQFYEQYF
V: TRBV6-1
J: TRBJ2-7
length: 13

CDR3: CASSFDIAGELFF
V: TRBV5-6
J: TRBJ2-2
length: 13

CDR3: CASSVSGGELFF
V: TRBV2
J: TRBJ2-2
length: 12

CDR3: CSVDERERRNEQFF
V: TRBV29-1
J: TRBJ2-1
length: 14

CDR3: CASSLSPGGHREQYF
V: TRBV27
J: TRBJ2-7
length: 15

CDR3: CASSPGTPSYTF
V: TRBV6-1
J: TRBJ1-2
length: 12

CDR3: CATSRDPGVEYTQYF
V: TRBV15
J: TRBJ2-3
length: 15

CDR3: CASSEIQDWTVETQYF
V: TRBV2
J: TRBJ2-5
length: 16

CDR3: CASSPNGQPSNQPQHF
V: TRBV28
J: TRBJ1-5
length: 16

CDR3: CASSPRGEPPYEQYF
V: TRBV18
J: TRBJ2-7
length: 15

CDR3: CASSSTRGFETQYF
V: TRBV5-1
J: TRBJ2-5
length: 14

CDR3: CASSERGGGRNEQYF
V: TRBV2
J: TRBJ2-7
length: 15

CDR3: CASSYHSGLNTEAFF
V: TRBV7-9
J: TRBJ1-1
length: 15

CDR3: CASSGSWTSNAEAFF
V: TRBV2
J: TRBJ1-1
length: 15

CDR3: CASSAGDIQYF
V: TRBV5-6
J: TRBJ2-4
length: 11

CDR3: CASSLSGLAGDEQFF
V: TRBV5-6
J: TRBJ2-1
length: 15

CDR3: CASIVTGWDTEAFF
V: TRBV28
J: TRBJ1-1
length: 14

CDR3: CASSTGLAGKGYNEQFF
V: TRBV5-1
J: TRBJ2-1
length: 17

CDR3: CASSLGARSLPDTQYF
V: TRBV5-8
J: TRBJ2-3
length: 16

CDR3: CAISESPDSGANVLTF
V: TRBV10-3
J: TRBJ2-6
length: 16

CDR3: CASQAGYSYEQYF
V: TRBV6-5
J: TRBJ2-7
length: 13

CDR3: CASSHRDRVMDGYTF
V: TRBV14
J: TRBJ1-2
length: 15

CDR3: CASSSRGTGAGELFF
V: TRBV2
J: TRBJ2-2
length: 15

CDR3: CASTSSAGVGNEQFF
V: TRBV7-9
J: TRBJ2-1
length: 15

CDR3: CASSLAVGQGGTEAFF
V: TRBV7-9
J: TRBJ1-1
length: 16

CDR3: CASSLRSGGGGGGRWTNEQFF
V: TRBV28
J: TRBJ2-1
length: 21

CDR3: CASRSDRTQPQHF
V: TRBV2
J: TRBJ1-5
length: 13

CDR3: CASSERQSTYEQYF
V: TRBV6-1
J: TRBJ2-7
length: 14

CDR3: CATCGLQDEKLFF
V: TRBV10-3
J: TRBJ1-4
length: 13

CDR3: CASSLRPGLSFDEQYF
V: TRBV27
J: TRBJ2-7
length: 16

CDR3: CASSVSTGTGFHEQYF
V: TRBV6-1
J: TRBJ2-7
length: 16

CDR3: CASSLTAGAHEQYF
V: TRBV5-1
J: TRBJ2-7
length: 14

CDR3: CASSIGVEAFF
V: TRBV19
J: TRBJ1-1
length: 11

CDR3: CASSPSVYGQGTEYGYTF
V: TRBV18
J: TRBJ1-2
length: 18

CDR3: CASSPDRGYGYTF
V: TRBV18
J: TRBJ1-2
length: 13

CDR3: CASSFQRGNTEAFF
V: TRBV5-1
J: TRBJ1-1
length: 14

CDR3: CASSNGGIGGNTGELFF
V: TRBV19
J: TRBJ2-2
length: 17

CDR3: CATSGYSGSSYNEQFF
V: TRBV15
J: TRBJ2-1
length: 16

CDR3: CASSERRRSTDTQYF
V: TRBV6-1
J: TRBJ2-3
length: 15

CDR3: CASNVQDTYEQYF
V: TRBV6-1
J: TRBJ2-7
length: 13

CDR3: CASSADRGRFGSEAFF
V: TRBV2
J: TRBJ1-1
length: 16

CDR3: CASSLDWGDTQYF
V: TRBV7-9
J: TRBJ2-3
length: 13

CDR3: CASSYSMNEGYGYTF
V: TRBV6-5
J: TRBJ1-2
length: 15

CDR3: CAIRNSGSSANEQFF
V: TRBV10-3
J: TRBJ2-1
length: 15

CDR3: CASTLNYYGYTF
V: TRBV28
J: TRBJ1-2
length: 12

CDR3: CASSEGQATGELFF
V: TRBV6-4
J: TRBJ2-2
length: 14

CDR3: CASSEMVVGTDTQYF
V: TRBV25-1
J: TRBJ2-3
length: 15

CDR3: CASSHASGSPDTQYF
V: TRBV4-1
J: TRBJ2-3
length: 15